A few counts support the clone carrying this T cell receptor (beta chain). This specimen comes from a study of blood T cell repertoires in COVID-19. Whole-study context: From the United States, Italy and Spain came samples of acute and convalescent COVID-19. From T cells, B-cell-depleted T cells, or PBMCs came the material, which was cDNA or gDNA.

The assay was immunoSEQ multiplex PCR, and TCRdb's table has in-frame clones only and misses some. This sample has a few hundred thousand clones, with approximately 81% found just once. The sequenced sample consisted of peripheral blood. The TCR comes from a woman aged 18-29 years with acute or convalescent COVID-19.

The CDR3 nucleotides are TGTGCCAGCAGCTTGGGGCAGGGGATAGTAGGAGGCTACACCTTC. The encoded protein is CASSLGQGIVGGYTF. This chain joins TRBV5-6 and TRBJ1-2, with a tentative D call TRBD1 (6 bases). Germline loops: CDR1 SGHDT, CDR2 YYEEEE. The CDR3 sequence is 15 residues long. The V end was cut by 0 bases, the J end by 8 bases, with 17 bases between.